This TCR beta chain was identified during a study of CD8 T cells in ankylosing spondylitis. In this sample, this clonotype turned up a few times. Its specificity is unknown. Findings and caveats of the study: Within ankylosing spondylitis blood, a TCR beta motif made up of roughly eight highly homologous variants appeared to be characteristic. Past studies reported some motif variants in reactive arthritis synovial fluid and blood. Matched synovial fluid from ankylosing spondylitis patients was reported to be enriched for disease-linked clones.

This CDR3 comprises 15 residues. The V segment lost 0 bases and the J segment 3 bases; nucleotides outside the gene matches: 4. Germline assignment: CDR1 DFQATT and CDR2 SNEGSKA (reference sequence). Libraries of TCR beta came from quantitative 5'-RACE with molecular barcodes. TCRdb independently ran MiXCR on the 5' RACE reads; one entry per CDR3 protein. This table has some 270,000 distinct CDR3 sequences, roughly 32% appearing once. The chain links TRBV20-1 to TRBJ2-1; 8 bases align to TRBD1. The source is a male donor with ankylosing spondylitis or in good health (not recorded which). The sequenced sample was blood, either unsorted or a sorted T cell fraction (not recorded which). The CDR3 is CSARDLGTGYNEQFF. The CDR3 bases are TGCAGTGCTAGAGATCTCGGGACAGGCTACAATGAGCAGTTCTTC.